One sample yielded the 26 T cell receptor beta chains listed below, sequenced in a study of T cell responses to AZD1222 COVID-19 vaccine. The protocol was immunoSEQ multiplex PCR, while the TCRdb copy is restricted to in-frame clones and leaves out a portion. The table has about 96,000 clones, roughly 90% seen once. Sequencing used peripheral blood, obtained on day 0 of AZD1222 vaccination. The receptors stem from an adult in good health.

The chain has TRBV28 and TRBJ1-5; 8 bases map to TRBD1. Germline V lookup: CDR1 MDHEN, CDR2 SYDVKM. The V segment lost 6 bases and the J segment 7 bases; nucleotides outside the gene matches: 8. The CDR3 runs to 14 residues. Here the CDR3 reads CASSLRGLRQPQHF. CDR3 in DNA: TGTGCCAGCAGCCTCAGGGGGCTACGACAGCCCCAGCATTTT.

This chain joins TRBV15 and TRBJ2-6, with D perhaps matching TRBD1 or TRBD2 (5 bases each). The CDR3 is 16 residues long. The germline gives CDR1 LNHNV, CDR2 YYDKDF (reference sequence). Between the trimmed V and J ends, which lost 0 bases and 0 bases, there was a span of 6 bases. As DNA, the CDR3 is TGTGCCACCAGCAGAGAGGGGGTCTCTGGGGCCAACGTCCTGACTTTC. Encoded protein: CATSREGVSGANVLTF.

The V gene is TRBV2, the J gene TRBJ1-6; D not certain. In germline, CDR1 is SNHLY, CDR2 FYNNEI. The CDR3 spans 11 residues. Trimming left V 8 bases short and J 10 bases short, with 9 bases between. Written as DNA, the CDR3 is TGTGCCAGCGGGAGGTTGTCACCCCTCCACTTT. Encoded protein: CASGRLSPLHF.

This sequence joins TRBV15 and TRBJ2-2, with 8 bases fitting TRBD2. CDR1 and CDR2 from the germline V gene are LNHNV and YYDKDF (reference sequence). With 3 bases clipped from V and 0 bases from J, the junction kept 0 bases outside the gene matches. The CDR3 loop spans 15 amino acids. CDR3 nucleotides: TGTGCCACCAGCAGGACTAGCGCGAACACCGGGGAGCTGTTTTTT. As protein: CATSRTSANTGELFF.

This clone was observed a single time. The V gene is TRBV18, the J gene TRBJ1-2, with D tentatively TRBD1 (5 bases). Germline V CDR1 and CDR2: KGHSH, LQKENI. CDR3 length: 16 amino acids. The V end was cut by 0 bases, the J end by 6 bases, with 17 bases between. The CDR3 DNA is TGTGCCAGCTCACCACCGGTGGTGGGGGAGGTTCATGGCTACACCTTC. This sequence encodes CASSPPVVGEVHGYTF.

The CDR3, as DNA: TGCGCCAGCGCCTCCGGGGGGAAAGGGGGCGGTCGAGAGACCCAGTACTTC. Translating it yields CASASGGKGGGRETQYF. The chain uses TRBV5-1 and TRBJ2-5, with D perhaps TRBD1 or TRBD2 (7 bases each). There are 17 residues in the CDR3. Between the trimmed V and J ends, which lost 7 bases and 4 bases, there was a span of 26 bases. The germline CDR1 and CDR2 sequences are SGHRS and YFSETQ.

This sequence joins TRBV19 and TRBJ1-5; no clear D. V was shortened by 8 bases and J by 2 bases, with 16 bases between the two germline ends. This CDR3 is built from 15 residues. CDR1 is LNHDA, CDR2 SQIVND, per germline (reference sequence). The CDR3 DNA sequence: TGTGCCAGTGGATCGGAGGGTTGGGGCAATCAGCCCCAGCATTTT. The encoded protein is CASGSEGWGNQPQHF.

This chain uses TRBV6-5 with TRBJ2-1, with D possibly TRBD1 on 5 matching bases. The CDR3 loop spans 13 amino acids. In germline, CDR1 is MNHEY, CDR2 SVGAGI. The ends were cut back, 2 bases at V and 8 bases at J, with 10 bases in the middle. CDR3 DNA: TGTGCCAGCAGTTACCACAGGACCTATGAGCAGTTCTTC. Its translation is CASSYHRTYEQFF.

Details on this clone: This sample also contains other DNA sequences that code for the same CDR3. The chain carries TRBV12-3 or TRBV12-4 and TRBJ1-1, with D perhaps matching TRBD1 (5 bases). The V and J ends lost 3 bases and 8 bases respectively, with 7 bases between them. The CDR3 covers 11 residues. The CDR3 loop reads CASSLGPEAFF. CDR3 in DNA: TGTGCCAGCAGTTTGGGGCCGGAAGCTTTCTTT.

The chain couples TRBV28 to TRBJ1-2; perhaps TRBD1 as D (5 bases). This CDR3 spans 14 amino acids. Trimming pared 3 bases from V and 2 bases from J, leaving 10 bases between. From germline, CDR1 is MDHEN and CDR2 SYDVKM. The CDR3 reads CASSLPGGNYGYTF. In nucleotides, the CDR3 is TGTGCCAGCAGTTTGCCCGGGGGAAACTATGGCTACACCTTC.

The chain combines TRBV7-9 with TRBJ2-7; 7 positions agree with TRBD2. V shed 8 bases, J shed 5 bases, and the junction held 9 bases outside the gene matches. CDR3 length equals 13 residues. The germline CDR1 and CDR2 sequences are SEHNR and FQNEAQ (reference sequence). The CDR3 coding sequence is TGTGCCAGCTCCTCGACTAGCAACGACGAGCAGTACTTC. Translating it yields CASSSTSNDEQYF.

This chain connects TRBV6-6 to TRBJ2-7, with D uncertain. This CDR3 region has 14 residues. The V gene lost 2 bases and the J gene lost 2 bases, with 10 bases spanning the gap. Germline CDR1 is MNHNY and CDR2 is SVGAGI (reference sequence). Here the CDR3 reads CASSYPPKAYEQYF. In DNA form, the CDR3 reads TGTGCCAGCAGTTACCCTCCGAAGGCCTACGAGCAGTACTTC.

The V gene is TRBV5-1, the J gene TRBJ2-5; a weak D match, TRBD1 (6 bases). There are 15 residues in the CDR3. Trimming pared 2 bases from V and 0 bases from J, leaving 11 bases between. CDR1 and CDR2 (germline): SGHRS, YFSETQ. As DNA, the CDR3 is TGCGCCAGCAGCTTACAGGGCCGGAACCAAGAGACCCAGTACTTC. Translating it yields CASSLQGRNQETQYF.

V usage is TRBV3-1 (or the pseudogene TRBV3-2) and J usage is TRBJ1-2; 11 bases are shared with TRBD1. The CDR3 is 15 amino acids. V gave up 3 bases and J gave up 2 bases; unmatched junction bases: 2. Looked up from germline, CDR1 is LGHDT and CDR2 is YNNKEL (reference sequence). The CDR3 nucleotides read TGTGCCAGCAGCCAGCGGGACAGGGGGAACTATGGCTACACCTTC. Its translation: CASSQRDRGNYGYTF.

The chain couples TRBV19 to TRBJ2-1; 10 nucleotides line up with TRBD2. The junction had 8 bases not matched to a gene; V was cut back by 10 bases and J by 5 bases. Germline V gene data show CDR1 as LNHDA and CDR2 as SQIVND (reference sequence). The CDR3 spans 14 residues. The DNA for the CDR3 is TGTGCCACCGGGACTAGCGCGCAAAACAATGAGCAGTTCTTC. As protein: CATGTSAQNNEQFF.

The chain links TRBV5-1 to TRBJ2-7; 10 nucleotides agree with TRBD2. This CDR3 contains 17 residues. V dropped 2 bases and J dropped 4; count of bases not matched to a gene: 12. Germline V gives CDR1 SGHRS, CDR2 YFSETQ. CDR3 in DNA: TGCGCCAGCAGCTTCGGGGCAAGCGGGAGGGCCCGTTACGAGCAGTACTTC. Amino acids: CASSFGASGRARYEQYF.

The genes are TRBV20-1 and TRBJ2-2; D ambiguous. The CDR3 runs to 13 residues. With 3 bases removed from V and 2 bases from J, the gap between germline ends came to 7 bases. In germline, CDR1 is DFQATT, CDR2 SNEGSKA (reference sequence). CDR3 residues: CSASWPNTGELFF. The CDR3 nucleotides are TGCAGTGCTAGTTGGCCAAACACCGGGGAGCTGTTTTTT.

V gene TRBV12-5 combines with J gene TRBJ2-7; the D gene is possibly TRBD1 (6 bases). The CDR3 has 12 residues. Looked up from germline, CDR1 is LGHNT and CDR2 is FRNRAP. The V gene lost 9 bases and the J gene lost 5 bases, with 14 bases spanning the gap. CDR3 protein: CASLRTVHEQYF. DNA for the CDR3: TGTGCTAGCTTAAGGACAGTCCACGAGCAGTACTTC.

V gene TRBV5-1 combines with J gene TRBJ1-1; maybe TRBD1 (5 bases). Germline V gives CDR1 SGHRS, CDR2 YFSETQ. The CDR3 covers 15 residues. Trimming took 0 bases from V and 3 from J, leaving 12 bases between them. The CDR3 loop reads CASSLGAGTDTEAFF. Written as DNA, the CDR3 is TGCGCCAGCAGCTTGGGGGCAGGGACGGACACTGAAGCTTTCTTT.

The CDR3 region is CASSSRGGLAEKLFF. The DNA of the CDR3 is TGTGCCAGCAGTTCGCGTGGGGGTCTGGCCGAAAAACTGTTTTTT. V gene TRBV6-5 combines with J gene TRBJ1-4, with D perhaps TRBD1 (5 bases). V lost 4 bases, J lost 8 bases, and 17 bases lay in between. The CDR3 spans 15 residues. Germline CDR1 and CDR2: MNHEY and SVGAGI.

This chain links TRBV5-1 with TRBJ2-7; the D gene could be TRBD1 or TRBD2 (5 bases each). From germline, CDR1 is SGHRS and CDR2 YFSETQ. The CDR3 consists of 15 residues. V dropped 0 bases and J dropped 2 bases, with 12 bases sitting between them. CDR3 bases: TGCGCCAGCAGCTTGGAGTGGGACGGTGCCTACGAGCAGTACTTC. As protein: CASSLEWDGAYEQYF. Supplemented by reference TRBV5-1 and TRBJ2-7, the full variable domain reads KAGVTQTPRYLIKTRGQQVTLSCSPISGHRSVSWYQQTPGQGLQFLFEYFSETQRNKGNFPGRFSGRQFSNSRSEMNVSTLELGDSALYLCASSLEWDGAYEQYFGPGTRLTVT.

This clone was observed a single time. The chain has TRBV5-4 and TRBJ2-7; a possible D gene is TRBD2 (6 bases). The CDR3 contains 13 residues. CDR1 and CDR2 from the germline V gene are SGHNT and YYREEE (reference sequence). The V end was cut by 4 bases, the J end by 2 bases, with 10 bases between. CDR3 in amino acids: CASSRGGTYEQYF. The CDR3 DNA sequence: TGTGCCAGCAGCCGGGGAGGAACCTACGAGCAGTACTTC. Looking up the rest from reference TRBV5-4 and TRBJ2-7 gives the full variable domain: ETGVTQSPTHLIKTRGQQVTLRCSSQSGHNTVSWYQQALGQGPQFIFQYYREEENGRGNFPPRFSGLQFPNYSSELNVNALELDDSALYLCASSRGGTYEQYFGPGTRLTVT.

The chain is built from TRBV21-1 and TRBJ1-5. TRBV21-1 is reported as a pseudogene. The CDR3 spans 17 residues. The CDR3 bases are TGTGCCAGCAGCGAACCTCGGCGGGGCCTCGGGCATCAGCCCCAGCATTTT. It translates to CASSEPRRGLGHQPQHF.

This chain connects TRBV28 to TRBJ1-5, with a weak D call TRBD1 (5 bases). The CDR3 runs to 15 residues. The germline V gene has CDR1 MDHEN and CDR2 SYDVKM. Trimming stripped 6 bases from V and 0 bases from J, with 12 bases between. CDR3 residues: CASSRDLPSNQPQHF. CDR3 DNA: TGTGCCAGCAGCCGGGACCTTCCTAGCAATCAGCCCCAGCATTTT.

The rearrangement uses TRBV24-1 and TRBJ2-7, with D possibly called TRBD1 or TRBD2 (5 bases each). Deletions cut 2 bases from V and 6 bases from J, with 16 bases between. The V gene's germline CDR1 is KGHDR and CDR2 SFDVKD. The CDR3 spans 15 residues. CDR3 nucleotide sequence: TGTGCCACCAGTGATTGGGACGGACCCTCCCGCGAGCAGTACTTC. Protein sequence: CATSDWDGPSREQYF.

The chain links TRBV19 to TRBJ1-2, with a weak D call TRBD1 (6 bases). Trimming removed 4 bases at V and 6 bases at J, with 12 bases between. The length of the CDR3 is 13 residues. Germline V CDR1 and CDR2: LNHDA, SQIVND (reference sequence). The CDR3 DNA reads as TGTGCCAGTAGTAGCGGACCAGGGGATGGCTACACCTTC. It translates to CASSSGPGDGYTF.